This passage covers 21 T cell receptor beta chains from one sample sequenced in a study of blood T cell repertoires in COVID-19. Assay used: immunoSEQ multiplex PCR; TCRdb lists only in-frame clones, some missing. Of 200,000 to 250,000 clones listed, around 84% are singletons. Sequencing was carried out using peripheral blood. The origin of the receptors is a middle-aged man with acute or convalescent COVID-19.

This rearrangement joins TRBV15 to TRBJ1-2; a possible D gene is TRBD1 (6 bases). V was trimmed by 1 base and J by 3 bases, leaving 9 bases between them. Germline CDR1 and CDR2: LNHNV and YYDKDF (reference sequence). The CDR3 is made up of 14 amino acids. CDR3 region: CATSRGQAYYGYTF. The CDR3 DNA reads TGTGCCACCAGCAGAGGACAGGCGTACTATGGCTACACCTTC.

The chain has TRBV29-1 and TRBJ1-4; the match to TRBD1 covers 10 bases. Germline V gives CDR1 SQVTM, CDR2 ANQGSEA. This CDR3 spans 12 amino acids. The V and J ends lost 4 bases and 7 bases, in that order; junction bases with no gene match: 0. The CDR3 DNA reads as TGCAGCGTTGGGACAGGGGGTGAAAAACTGTTTTTT. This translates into CSVGTGGEKLFF.

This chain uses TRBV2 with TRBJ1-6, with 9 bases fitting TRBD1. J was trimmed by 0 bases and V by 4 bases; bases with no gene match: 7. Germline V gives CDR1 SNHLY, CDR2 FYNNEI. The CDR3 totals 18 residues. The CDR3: CASSGGTGLSSYNSPLHF. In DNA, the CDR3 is TGTGCCAGCAGTGGGGGGACAGGGCTAAGCTCCTATAATTCACCCCTCCACTTT.

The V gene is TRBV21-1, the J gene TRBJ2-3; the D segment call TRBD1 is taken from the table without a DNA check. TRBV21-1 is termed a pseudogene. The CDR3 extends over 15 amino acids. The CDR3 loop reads CASSVQTGETDTQYF. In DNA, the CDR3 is TGTGCCAGCAGCGTCCAAACAGGGGAGACAGATACGCAGTATTTT.

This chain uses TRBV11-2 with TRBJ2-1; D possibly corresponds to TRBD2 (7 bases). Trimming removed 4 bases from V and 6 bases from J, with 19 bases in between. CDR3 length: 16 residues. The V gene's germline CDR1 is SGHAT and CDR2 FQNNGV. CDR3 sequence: CASSYHVAGAPNEQFF. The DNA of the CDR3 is TGTGCCAGCAGCTATCATGTGGCGGGGGCTCCCAATGAGCAGTTCTTC.

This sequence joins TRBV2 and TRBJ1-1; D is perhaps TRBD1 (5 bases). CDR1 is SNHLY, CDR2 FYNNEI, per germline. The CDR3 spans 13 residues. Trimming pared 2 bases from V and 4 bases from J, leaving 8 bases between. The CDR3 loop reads CASSELGGTEAFF. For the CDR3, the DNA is TGTGCCAGCAGTGAATTGGGGGGCACTGAAGCTTTCTTT.

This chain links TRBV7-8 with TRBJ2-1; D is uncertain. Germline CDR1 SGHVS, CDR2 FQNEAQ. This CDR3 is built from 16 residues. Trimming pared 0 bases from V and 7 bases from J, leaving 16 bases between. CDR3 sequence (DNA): TGTGCCAGCAGCTTAGCGTCCGGGTCCCGGTGGAATGAGCAGTTCTTC. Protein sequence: CASSLASGSRWNEQFF.

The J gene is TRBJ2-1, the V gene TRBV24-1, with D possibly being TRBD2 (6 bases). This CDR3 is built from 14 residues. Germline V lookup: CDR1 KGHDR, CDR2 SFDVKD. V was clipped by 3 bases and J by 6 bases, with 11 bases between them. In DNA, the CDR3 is TGTGCCACCAGTGATCCGAGGGGACTCAATGAGCAGTTCTTC. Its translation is CATSDPRGLNEQFF.

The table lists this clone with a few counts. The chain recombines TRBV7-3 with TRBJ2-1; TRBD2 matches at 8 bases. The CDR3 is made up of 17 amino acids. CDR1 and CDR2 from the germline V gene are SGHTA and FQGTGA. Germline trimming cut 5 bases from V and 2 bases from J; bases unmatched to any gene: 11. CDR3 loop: CASSRGPAGGAYNEQFF. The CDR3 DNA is TGTGCCAGCAGCCGAGGACCCGCGGGGGGTGCCTACAATGAGCAGTTCTTC.

CDR3 bases: TGTGCCAGCAGCTTGGATGTGGCGGCGAATTCACCCCTCCACTTT. This encodes CASSLDVAANSPLHF. The chain combines TRBV5-5 with TRBJ1-6; D is uncertain. There are 15 residues in the CDR3. Germline assignment: CDR1 SGHKS and CDR2 YYEKEE (reference sequence). Trimming pared 0 bases from V and 7 bases from J, leaving 11 bases between.

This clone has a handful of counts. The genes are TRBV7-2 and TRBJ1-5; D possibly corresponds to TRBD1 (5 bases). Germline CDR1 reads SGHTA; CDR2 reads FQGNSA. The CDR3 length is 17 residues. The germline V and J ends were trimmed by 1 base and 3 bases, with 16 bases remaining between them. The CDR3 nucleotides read TGTGCCAGCAGCTTAGTGTCTGGACAAGGTTTCAATCAGCCCCAGCATTTT. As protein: CASSLVSGQGFNQPQHF.

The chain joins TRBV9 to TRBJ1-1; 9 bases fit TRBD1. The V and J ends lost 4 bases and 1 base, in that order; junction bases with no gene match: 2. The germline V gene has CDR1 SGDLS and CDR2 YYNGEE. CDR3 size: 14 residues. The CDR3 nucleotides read TGTGCCAGCAGCAAGGGACAGGGGAACACTGAAGCTTTCTTT. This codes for CASSKGQGNTEAFF.

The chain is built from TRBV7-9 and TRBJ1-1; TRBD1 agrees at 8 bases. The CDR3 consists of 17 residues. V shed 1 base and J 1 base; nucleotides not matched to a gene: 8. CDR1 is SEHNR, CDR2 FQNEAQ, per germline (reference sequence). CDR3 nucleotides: TGTGCCAGCAGCTTAGTCCCTCGACAGGGGCCGAACACTGAAGCTTTCTTT. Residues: CASSLVPRQGPNTEAFF.

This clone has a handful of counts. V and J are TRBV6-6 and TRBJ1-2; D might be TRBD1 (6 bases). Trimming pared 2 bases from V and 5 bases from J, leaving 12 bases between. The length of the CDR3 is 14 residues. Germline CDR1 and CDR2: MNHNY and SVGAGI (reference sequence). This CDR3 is CASSYERGAYGYTF. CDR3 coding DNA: TGTGCCAGCAGTTACGAACGGGGGGCTTATGGCTACACCTTC.

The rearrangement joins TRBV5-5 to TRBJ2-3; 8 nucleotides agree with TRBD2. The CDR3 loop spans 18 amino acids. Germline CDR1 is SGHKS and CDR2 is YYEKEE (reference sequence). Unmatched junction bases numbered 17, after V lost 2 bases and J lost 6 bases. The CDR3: CASSFLRGGQHILDTQYF. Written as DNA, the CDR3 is TGTGCCAGCAGCTTTCTCCGGGGGGGCCAACATATTTTGGATACGCAGTATTTT.

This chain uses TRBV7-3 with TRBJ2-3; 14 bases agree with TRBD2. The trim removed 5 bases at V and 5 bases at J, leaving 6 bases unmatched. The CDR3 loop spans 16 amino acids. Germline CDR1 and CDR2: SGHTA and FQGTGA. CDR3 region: CASSTGLAGVKDTQYF. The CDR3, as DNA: TGTGCCAGCAGCACGGGACTAGCGGGGGTGAAAGATACGCAGTATTTT.

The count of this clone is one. CDR3 sequence: CASSITTGGGYYGYTF. In DNA, the CDR3 is TGTGCCAGCAGCATTACGACAGGGGGAGGGTACTATGGCTACACCTTC. This chain links TRBV5-5 with TRBJ1-2; 9 nucleotides agree with TRBD1. Germline V gene sequence: CDR1 SGHKS, CDR2 YYEKEE (reference sequence). V gave up 4 bases and J gave up 3 bases; unmatched junction bases: 10. The CDR3 covers 16 residues.

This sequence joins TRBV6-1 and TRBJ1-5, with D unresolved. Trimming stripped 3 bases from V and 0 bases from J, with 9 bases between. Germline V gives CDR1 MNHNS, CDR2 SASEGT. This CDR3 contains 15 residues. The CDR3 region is CASSDNSNSNQPQHF. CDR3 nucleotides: TGTGCCAGCAGTGATAACAGCAATAGCAATCAGCCCCAGCATTTT.

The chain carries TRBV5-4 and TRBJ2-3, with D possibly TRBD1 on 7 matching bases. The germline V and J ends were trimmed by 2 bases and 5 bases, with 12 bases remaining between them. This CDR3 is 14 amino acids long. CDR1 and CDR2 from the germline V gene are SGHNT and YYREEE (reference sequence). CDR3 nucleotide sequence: TGTGCCAGCAGCTTCAGGGGGGCCTTAGATACGCAGTATTTT. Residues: CASSFRGALDTQYF.

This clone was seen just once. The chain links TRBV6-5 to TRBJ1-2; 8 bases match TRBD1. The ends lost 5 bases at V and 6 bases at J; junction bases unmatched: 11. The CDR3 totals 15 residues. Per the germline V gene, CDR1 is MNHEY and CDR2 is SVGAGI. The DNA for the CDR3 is TGTGCCAGCAGTAGCGGGACAGGTCAGGTCGATGGCTACACCTTC. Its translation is CASSSGTGQVDGYTF.

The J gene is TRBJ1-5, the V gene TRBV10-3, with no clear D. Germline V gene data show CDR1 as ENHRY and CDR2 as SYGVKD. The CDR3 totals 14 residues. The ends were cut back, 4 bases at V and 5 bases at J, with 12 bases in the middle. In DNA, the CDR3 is TGTGCCATCAGTGGCGAGGCATATCATCAGCCCCAGCATTTT. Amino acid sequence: CAISGEAYHQPQHF.